What follows describes a single TCR beta chain. The antigen is not known. Primers included in the PCR were 60 Vbeta and 13 Jbeta primers. Per the original methods: Around 10 million of the roughly 80 million unique TCR beta chains counted in a later analysis were shared. The repertoire was sequenced with immunoSEQ multiplex PCR; TCRdb's copy has only in-frame clones and lacks some. D and trimming come from the DNA, and the V and J calls and clone size come from that table. This sample carries approximately 160,000 clones, 70% of them seen once, and the ten largest clones take 4.5% to 5%. This record comes from a study of cytomegalovirus exposure and HLA in healthy donors. Study-wide findings and caveats: The productive fraction for most TCR beta V segments was about 87% or about 30% in an earlier analysis. Cytomegalovirus-associated status was assigned to approximately 160 TCR beta chains.

V dropped 0 bases and J dropped 6 bases, with 12 bases sitting between them. Germline V gene sequence: CDR1 SGDLS, CDR2 YYNGEE. CDR3 length: 14 amino acids. The material sequenced was PBMCs. The gene calls are TRBV9 and TRBJ1-2; maybe TRBD1 (6 bases). The TCR was taken from a man aged 18-30 years in good health and CMV-seropositive. CDR3 nucleotide sequence: TGTGCCAGCAGCGTAGCAGGGGCTTTCGATGGCTACACCTTC. Amino acids: CASSVAGAFDGYTF.